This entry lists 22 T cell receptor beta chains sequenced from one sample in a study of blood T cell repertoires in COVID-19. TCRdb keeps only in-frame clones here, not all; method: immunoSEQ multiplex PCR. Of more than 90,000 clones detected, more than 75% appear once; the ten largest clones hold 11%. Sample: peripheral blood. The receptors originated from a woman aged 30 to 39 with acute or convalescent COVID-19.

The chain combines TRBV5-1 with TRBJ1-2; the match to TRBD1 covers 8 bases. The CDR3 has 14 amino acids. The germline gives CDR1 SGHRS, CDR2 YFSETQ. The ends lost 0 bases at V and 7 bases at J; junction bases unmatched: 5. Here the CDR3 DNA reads TGCGCCAGCAGCTTGGGGCAGGGGGCTGGTGGCTACACCTTC. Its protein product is CASSLGQGAGGYTF.

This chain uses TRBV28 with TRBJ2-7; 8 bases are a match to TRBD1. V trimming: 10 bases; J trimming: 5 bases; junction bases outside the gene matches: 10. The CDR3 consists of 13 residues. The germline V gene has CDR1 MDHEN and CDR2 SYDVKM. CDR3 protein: CATRGQGLHEQYF. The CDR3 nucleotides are TGTGCCACCAGGGGGCAGGGGTTACACGAGCAGTACTTC.

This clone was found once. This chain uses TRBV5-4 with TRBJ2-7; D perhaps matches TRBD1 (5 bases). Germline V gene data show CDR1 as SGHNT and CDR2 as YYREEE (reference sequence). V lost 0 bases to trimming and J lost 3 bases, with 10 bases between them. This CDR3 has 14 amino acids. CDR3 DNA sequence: TGTGCCAGCAGCTTGGGGGGCAGCCTCTACGAGCAGTACTTC. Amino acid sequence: CASSLGGSLYEQYF.

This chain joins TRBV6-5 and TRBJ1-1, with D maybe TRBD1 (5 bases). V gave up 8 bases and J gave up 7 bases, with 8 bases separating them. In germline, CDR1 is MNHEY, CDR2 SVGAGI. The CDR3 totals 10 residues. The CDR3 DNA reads TGTGCCAGCGCCAGGGTTGAAGCTTTCTTT. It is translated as CASARVEAFF.

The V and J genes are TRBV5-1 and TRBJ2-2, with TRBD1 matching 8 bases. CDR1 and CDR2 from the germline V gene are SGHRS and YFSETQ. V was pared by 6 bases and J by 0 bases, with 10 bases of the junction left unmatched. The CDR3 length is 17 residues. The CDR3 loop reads CASTEPVGQANTGELFF. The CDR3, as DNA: TGCGCCAGCACGGAACCGGTGGGACAGGCGAACACCGGGGAGCTGTTTTTT. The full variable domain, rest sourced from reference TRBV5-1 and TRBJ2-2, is KAGVTQTPRYLIKTRGQQVTLSCSPISGHRSVSWYQQTPGQGLQFLFEYFSETQRNKGNFPGRFSGRQFSNSRSEMNVSTLELGDSALYLCASTEPVGQANTGELFFGEGSRLTVL.

Written as DNA, the CDR3 is TGTGCCAGCAGTCCCGACAGGGAAGATCAGCCCCAGCATTTT. This translates into CASSPDREDQPQHF. The chain employs TRBV27 and TRBJ1-5; TRBD1 agrees at 7 bases. Per the germline V gene, CDR1 is MNHEY and CDR2 is SMNVEV (reference sequence). This CDR3 is built from 14 residues. V lost 5 bases to trimming and J lost 5 bases; unmatched junction nucleotides: 6.

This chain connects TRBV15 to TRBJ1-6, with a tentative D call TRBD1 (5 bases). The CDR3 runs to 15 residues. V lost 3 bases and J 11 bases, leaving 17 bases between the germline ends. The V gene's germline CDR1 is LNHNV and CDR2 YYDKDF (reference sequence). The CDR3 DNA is TGTGCCACCAGCAGGGGGACTTTAAGAAATCCACCCCTCCACTTT. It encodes CATSRGTLRNPPLHF.

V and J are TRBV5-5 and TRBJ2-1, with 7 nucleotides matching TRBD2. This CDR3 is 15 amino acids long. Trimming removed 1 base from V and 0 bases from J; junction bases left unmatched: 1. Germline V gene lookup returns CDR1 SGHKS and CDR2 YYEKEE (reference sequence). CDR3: CASSLWTSSYNEQFF. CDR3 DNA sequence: TGTGCCAGCAGCTTGTGGACTAGCTCCTACAATGAGCAGTTCTTC.

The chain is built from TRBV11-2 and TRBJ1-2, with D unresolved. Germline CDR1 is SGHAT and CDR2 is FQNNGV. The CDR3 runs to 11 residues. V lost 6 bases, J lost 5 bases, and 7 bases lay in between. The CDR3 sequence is CASSLWYGYTF. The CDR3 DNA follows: TGTGCCAGCAGTCTATGGTATGGCTACACCTTC.

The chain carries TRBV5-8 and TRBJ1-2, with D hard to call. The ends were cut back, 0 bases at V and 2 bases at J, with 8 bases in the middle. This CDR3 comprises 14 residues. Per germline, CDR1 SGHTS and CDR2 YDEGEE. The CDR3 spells CASSLVSNNYGYTF. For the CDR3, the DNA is TGTGCCAGCAGCTTGGTCAGTAACAACTATGGCTACACCTTC.

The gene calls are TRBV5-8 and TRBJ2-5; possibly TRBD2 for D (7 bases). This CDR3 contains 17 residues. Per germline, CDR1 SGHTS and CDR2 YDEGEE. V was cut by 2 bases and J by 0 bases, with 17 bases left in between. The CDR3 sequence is CASSFDRGGGHQETQYF. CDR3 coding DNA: TGTGCCAGCAGCTTTGACCGAGGGGGGGGGCACCAAGAGACCCAGTACTTC.

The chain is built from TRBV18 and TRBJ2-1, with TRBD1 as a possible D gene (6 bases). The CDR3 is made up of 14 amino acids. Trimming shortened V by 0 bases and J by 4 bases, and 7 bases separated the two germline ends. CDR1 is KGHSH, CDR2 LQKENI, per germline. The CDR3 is CASSPPDSYNEQFF. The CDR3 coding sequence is TGTGCCAGCTCACCACCGGACAGTTACAATGAGCAGTTCTTC.

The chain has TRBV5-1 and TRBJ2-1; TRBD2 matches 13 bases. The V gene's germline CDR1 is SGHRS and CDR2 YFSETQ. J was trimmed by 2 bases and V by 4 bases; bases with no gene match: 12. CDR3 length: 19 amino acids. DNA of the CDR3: TGCGCCAGCAGCCCTAAGTGGACTAGCGGGGGTAGGGCCTACAATGAGCAGTTCTTC. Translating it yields CASSPKWTSGGRAYNEQFF. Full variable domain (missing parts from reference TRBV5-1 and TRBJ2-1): KAGVTQTPRYLIKTRGQQVTLSCSPISGHRSVSWYQQTPGQGLQFLFEYFSETQRNKGNFPGRFSGRQFSNSRSEMNVSTLELGDSALYLCASSPKWTSGGRAYNEQFFGPGTRLTVL.

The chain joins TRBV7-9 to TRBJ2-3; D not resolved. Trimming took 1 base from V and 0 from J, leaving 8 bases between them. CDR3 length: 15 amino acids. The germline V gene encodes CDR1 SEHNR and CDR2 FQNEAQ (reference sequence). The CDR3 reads CASSLVGTSTDTQYF. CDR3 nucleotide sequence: TGTGCCAGCAGCTTAGTGGGCACCAGCACAGATACGCAGTATTTT.

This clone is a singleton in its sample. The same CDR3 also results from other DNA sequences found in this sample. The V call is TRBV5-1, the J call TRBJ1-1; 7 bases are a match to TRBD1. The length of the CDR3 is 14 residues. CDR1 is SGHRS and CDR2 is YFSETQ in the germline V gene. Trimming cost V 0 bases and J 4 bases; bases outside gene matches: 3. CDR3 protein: CASSLGGGGTEAFF. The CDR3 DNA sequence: TGCGCCAGCAGCTTGGGAGGGGGCGGCACTGAAGCTTTCTTT.

As DNA, the CDR3 is TGTGCCAGCATGCGTAGTAACCCGGGTTCACCCCTCCACTTT. Translation: CASMRSNPGSPLHF. The J gene is TRBJ1-6, the V gene TRBV6-5; D unresolved. The length of the CDR3 is 14 residues. V was clipped by 7 bases and J by 9 bases, with 16 bases between them. Germline values: CDR1 MNHEY, CDR2 SVGAGI.

Here the CDR3 reads CASSVDGAPHQPQHF. CDR3 sequence (DNA): TGTGCCAGCAGCGTAGATGGGGCCCCCCATCAGCCCCAGCATTTT. The gene calls are TRBV9 and TRBJ1-5; D may be TRBD1 (5 bases). Germline V gene sequence: CDR1 SGDLS, CDR2 YYNGEE. This CDR3 is built from 15 residues. V was pared by 0 bases and J by 5 bases, with 12 bases between.

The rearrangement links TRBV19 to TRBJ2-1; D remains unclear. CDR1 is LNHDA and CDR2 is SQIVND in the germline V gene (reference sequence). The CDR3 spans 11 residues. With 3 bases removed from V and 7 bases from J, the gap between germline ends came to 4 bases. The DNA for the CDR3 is TGTGCCAGTAGTATTCTGAATGAGCAGTTCTTC. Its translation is CASSILNEQFF.

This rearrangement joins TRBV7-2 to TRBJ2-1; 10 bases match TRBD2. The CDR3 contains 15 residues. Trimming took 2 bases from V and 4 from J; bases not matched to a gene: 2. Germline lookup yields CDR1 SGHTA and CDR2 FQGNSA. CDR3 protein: CASSLSGGGYNEQFF. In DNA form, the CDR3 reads TGTGCCAGCAGCTTAAGCGGGGGGGGTTACAATGAGCAGTTCTTC.

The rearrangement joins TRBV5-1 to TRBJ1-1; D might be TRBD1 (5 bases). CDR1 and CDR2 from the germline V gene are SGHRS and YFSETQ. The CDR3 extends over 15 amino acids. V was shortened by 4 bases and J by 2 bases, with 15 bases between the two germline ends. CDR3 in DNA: TGCGCCAGCAGCCGACAAAGACAGACCAACACTGAAGCTTTCTTT. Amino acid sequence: CASSRQRQTNTEAFF. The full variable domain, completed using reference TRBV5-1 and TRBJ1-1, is KAGVTQTPRYLIKTRGQQVTLSCSPISGHRSVSWYQQTPGQGLQFLFEYFSETQRNKGNFPGRFSGRQFSNSRSEMNVSTLELGDSALYLCASSRQRQTNTEAFFGQGTRLTVV.

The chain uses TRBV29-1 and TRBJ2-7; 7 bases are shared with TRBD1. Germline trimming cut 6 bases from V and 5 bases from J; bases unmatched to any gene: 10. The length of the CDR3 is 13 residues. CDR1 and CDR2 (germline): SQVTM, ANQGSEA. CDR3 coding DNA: TGCAGCGTCAAACAGGGGACCGATCACGAGCAGTACTTC. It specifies CSVKQGTDHEQYF.

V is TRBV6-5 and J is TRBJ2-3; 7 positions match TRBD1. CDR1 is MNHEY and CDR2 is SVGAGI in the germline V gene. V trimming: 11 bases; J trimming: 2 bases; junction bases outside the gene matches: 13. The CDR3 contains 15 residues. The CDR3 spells CAATGQRGPTDTQYF. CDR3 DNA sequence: TGTGCCGCCACCGGGCAAAGGGGGCCCACAGATACGCAGTATTTT.